A single sample gave rise to the 22 T cell receptor beta chains below, sequenced in a study of cytomegalovirus exposure and HLA in healthy donors. PCR primers comprised 60 Vbeta and 13 Jbeta primers. Method: immunoSEQ multiplex PCR; TCRdb's copy keeps in-frame clones and lacks some. The data show approximately 130,000 clones, 70% to 85% seen once. Material for sequencing was PBMCs. The source of these receptors is a boy aged 2 to 10 in good health and CMV-seronegative.

The J gene is TRBJ1-2, the V gene TRBV30, with a possible D match to TRBD1 (5 bases). Germline CDR1 GTSNPN, CDR2 SVGIG (reference sequence). V was clipped by 4 bases and J by 7 bases, with 13 bases between them. The CDR3 totals 12 residues. CDR3 DNA: TGTGCCTGGATCGGCAGGGCTGGTGGCTACACCTTC. Its translation: CAWIGRAGGYTF.

This clone was counted once. The chain is built from TRBV9 and TRBJ2-1, with 11 bases identical to TRBD2. The CDR3 length is 15 residues. J lost 4 bases, V lost 0 bases, and 0 bases had no gene match. In germline, CDR1 is SGDLS, CDR2 YYNGEE. DNA for the CDR3: TGTGCCAGCAGCGTAGGACTAGCGGGGTACAATGAGCAGTTCTTC. Translation gives CASSVGLAGYNEQFF.

The rearrangement links TRBV7-8 to TRBJ2-2, with D perhaps matching TRBD2 (6 bases). CDR3 length: 17 residues. Per germline, CDR1 SGHVS and CDR2 FQNEAQ. The V end was cut by 5 bases, the J end by 0 bases, with 16 bases between. Here the CDR3 DNA reads TGTGCCAGCAGCAACTCGGGACTTAGGTCGAACACCGGGGAGCTGTTTTTT. It yields the protein CASSNSGLRSNTGELFF.

V is TRBV25-1 and J is TRBJ1-2; D not resolved. V lost 3 bases, J lost 4 bases, and 9 bases lay in between. The CDR3 consists of 13 residues. Germline values: CDR1 MGHDK, CDR2 SYGVNS. The CDR3 loop reads CASSEAGPYGYTF. The DNA of the CDR3 is TGTGCCAGCAGTGAGGCAGGCCCCTATGGCTACACCTTC.

J is TRBJ1-1 and V is TRBV25-1; D is possibly TRBD1 (5 bases). The CDR3 is 14 amino acids. Between the trimmed V and J ends, which lost 2 bases and 3 bases, there was a span of 10 bases. The germline V gene encodes CDR1 MGHDK and CDR2 SYGVNS. CDR3 loop: CASSERDWDTEAFF. The DNA of the CDR3 is TGTGCCAGCAGTGAAAGGGACTGGGACACTGAAGCTTTCTTT. Combining the CDR3 with reference TRBV25-1 and TRBJ1-1 gives the whole variable domain EADIYQTPRYLVIGTGKKITLECSQTMGHDKMYWYQQDPGMELHLIHYSYGVNSTEKGDLSSESTVSRIRTEHFPLTLESARPSHTSQYLCASSERDWDTEAFFGQGTRLTVV.

V is TRBV7-9 and J is TRBJ2-1, with a possible D match to TRBD1 (6 bases). The CDR3 loop spans 15 amino acids. Germline-derived CDR1 and CDR2 are SEHNR and FQNEAQ (reference sequence). Deletions cut 5 bases from V and 0 bases from J, with 11 bases between. CDR3 region: CASSGDTSSYNEQFF. CDR3 sequence (DNA): TGTGCCAGCAGCGGGGACACGAGCTCCTACAATGAGCAGTTCTTC.

The rearrangement uses TRBV11-3 and TRBJ2-2; 7 nucleotides align to TRBD1. This CDR3 is 14 amino acids long. The germline V gene has CDR1 SGHNT and CDR2 YENEEA. With 4 bases clipped from V and 4 bases from J, the junction kept 3 bases outside the gene matches. CDR3 coding DNA: TGTGCCAGCAGCTCGACAGGGAGCACCGGGGAGCTGTTTTTT. It encodes CASSSTGSTGELFF.

The chain carries TRBV7-3 and TRBJ2-5, with D unresolved. CDR1 and CDR2 from the germline V gene are SGHTA and FQGTGA. Trimming shortened V by 4 bases and J by 0 bases, and 6 bases separated the two germline ends. The CDR3 totals 13 residues. CDR3 nucleotides: TGTGCCAGCAGCTCGCGAAACCAAGAGACCCAGTACTTC. Translation gives CASSSRNQETQYF.

The V and J genes are TRBV2 and TRBJ2-6, with D tentatively TRBD1 (6 bases). The CDR3 has 16 residues. Trimming stripped 7 bases from V and 3 bases from J, with 16 bases between. Germline assignment: CDR1 SNHLY and CDR2 FYNNEI. The CDR3 loop reads CASTRVGAGGANVLTF. The DNA for the CDR3 is TGTGCCAGCACTCGAGTGGGGGCGGGTGGGGCCAACGTCCTGACTTTC.

CDR3 nucleotides: TGCAGCGTTGGACTAGCGGGTTCAAATACGCAGTATTTT. This gives the protein CSVGLAGSNTQYF. The rearrangement joins TRBV29-1 to TRBJ2-3; 10 bases agree with TRBD2. Germline loops: CDR1 SQVTM, CDR2 ANQGSEA. Trimming at V came to 4 bases and at J to 7 bases, leaving 5 bases not matched to a gene. The CDR3 is 13 amino acids.

This chain joins TRBV19 and TRBJ1-3, with D hard to call. The germline V gene has CDR1 LNHDA and CDR2 SQIVND (reference sequence). The CDR3 extends over 14 amino acids. Between the trimmed V and J ends, which lost 3 bases and 0 bases, there was a span of 6 bases. CDR3: CASSMAVSGNTIYF. As DNA, the CDR3 is TGTGCCAGTAGTATGGCGGTCTCTGGAAACACCATATATTTT.

This clone was seen a single time. The rearrangement links TRBV7-2 to TRBJ1-3; 7 nucleotides agree with TRBD1. Looked up from germline, CDR1 is SGHTA and CDR2 is FQGNSA. After removal of 5 bases from V and 1 base from J, the junction contained 2 bases not matched to a gene. The CDR3 contains 14 residues. This CDR3 reads CASSLDRSGNTIYF. The CDR3 DNA reads as TGTGCCAGCAGCCTGGACAGGTCTGGAAACACCATATATTTT.

CDR3: CASSQESTSGGRNTQYF. For the CDR3, the DNA is TGTGCCAGCAGCCAAGAGTCAACTAGCGGGGGACGGAATACGCAGTATTTT. The rearrangement uses TRBV4-2 and TRBJ2-3, with TRBD2 matching 11 bases. J was trimmed by 7 bases and V by 0 bases; bases with no gene match: 9. CDR1 LGHNA and CDR2 YNFKEQ come from the germline V gene. The CDR3 spans 17 residues.

The table lists this clone with a count of one. J is TRBJ1-3 and V is TRBV2, with D possibly TRBD1 on 6 matching bases. The germline V gene has CDR1 SNHLY and CDR2 FYNNEI. Trimming pared 1 base from V and 2 bases from J, leaving 18 bases between. The CDR3 loop spans 18 amino acids. The CDR3 sequence: CASSEGGRDRWAGNTIYF. In DNA form, the CDR3 reads TGTGCCAGCAGTGAAGGAGGACGAGACAGGTGGGCTGGAAACACCATATATTTT.

V is TRBV2 and J is TRBJ2-1; TRBD2 aligns across 10 bases. Germline CDR1 SNHLY, CDR2 FYNNEI. V lost 5 bases and J lost 9; bases outside the gene matches: 4. The CDR3 spans 13 residues. The chain's CDR3 is CASSLAGALEQFF. The CDR3 nucleotides are TGTGCCAGCAGTCTAGCGGGAGCTCTTGAGCAGTTCTTC.

The V and J genes are TRBV7-8 and TRBJ2-3; possibly TRBD2 for D (5 bases). Germline V CDR1 and CDR2: SGHVS, FQNEAQ. This CDR3 is built from 15 residues. Trimming shortened V by 5 bases and J by 2 bases, and 14 bases separated the two germline ends. CDR3: CASSPSGWSTDTQYF. The CDR3 DNA follows: TGTGCCAGCAGCCCCTCGGGGTGGTCCACAGATACGCAGTATTTT.

V usage is TRBV5-4 and J usage is TRBJ2-3, with 12 nucleotides matching TRBD2. The CDR3 length is 18 residues. J was trimmed by 5 bases and V by 4 bases; bases with no gene match: 14. Per germline, CDR1 SGHNT and CDR2 YYREEE (reference sequence). This CDR3 reads CASSSGASGGAVGDTQYF. CDR3 nucleotides: TGTGCCAGCAGCAGTGGGGCTAGCGGGGGGGCCGTGGGAGATACGCAGTATTTT.

This sequence joins TRBV27 and TRBJ2-3, with D maybe TRBD1 (5 bases). Trimming cost V 2 bases and J 3 bases, with 15 bases left between them. CDR1 MNHEY and CDR2 SMNVEV come from the germline V gene (reference sequence). This CDR3 has 16 residues. The DNA of the CDR3 is TGTGCCAGCAGTTTACAGGGTGCCCATGGTACAGATACGCAGTATTTT. This sequence encodes CASSLQGAHGTDTQYF.

V and J are TRBV7-3 and TRBJ1-5; 7 positions agree with TRBD1. The germline V gene encodes CDR1 SGHTA and CDR2 FQGTGA. The CDR3 has 16 residues. With V trimmed by 4 bases and J by 4 bases, 10 bases remained unmatched. The chain's CDR3 is CASSSPPGQYNQPQHF. CDR3 DNA sequence: TGTGCCAGCAGCTCTCCTCCGGGACAGTATAATCAGCCCCAGCATTTT.

J is TRBJ2-2 and V is TRBV19; 9 bases are shared with TRBD2. This CDR3 has 16 amino acids. After removal of 5 bases from V and 1 base from J, the junction contained 5 bases not matched to a gene. Germline loops: CDR1 LNHDA, CDR2 SQIVND (reference sequence). The CDR3: CASSSGLAWNTGELFF. CDR3 coding DNA: TGTGCCAGTAGTTCCGGACTAGCGTGGAACACCGGGGAGCTGTTTTTT.

V and J are TRBV18 and TRBJ1-1; a weak D match, TRBD1 (5 bases). Germline assignment: CDR1 KGHSH and CDR2 LQKENI. V shed 6 bases and J shed 2 bases, with 16 bases lying between them. The CDR3 is 15 amino acids. The CDR3, as DNA: TGTGCCAGCTCCAGGGCAGAAAGGAAAAACACTGAAGCTTTCTTT. Protein: CASSRAERKNTEAFF.

This sequence joins TRBV19 and TRBJ2-1, with 10 positions matching TRBD2. CDR1 and CDR2 (germline): LNHDA, SQIVND (reference sequence). This CDR3 has 15 residues. Trimming cost V 5 bases and J 10 bases; bases outside gene matches: 11. For the CDR3, the DNA is TGTGCCAGTAGTCCCCGGACTAGCGGAGGGATGGAGCAGTTCTTC. Amino acid sequence: CASSPRTSGGMEQFF. Supplemented by reference TRBV19 and TRBJ2-1, the full variable domain reads DGGITQSPKYLFRKEGQNVTLSCEQNLNHDAMYWYRQDPGQGLRLIYYSQIVNDFQKGDIAEGYSVSREKKESFPLTVTSAQKNPTAFYLCASSPRTSGGMEQFFGPGTRLTVL.